Listed below are T cell receptor beta chains from one sample, sequenced in a study of cytomegalovirus exposure and HLA in healthy donors. Libraries were prepared by immunoSEQ multiplex PCR; TCRdb keeps only in-frame clonotypes and omits some of them. The sample has some 130,000 clones; roughly three quarters are singletons. Sample: PBMCs. These receptors all stem from a man aged 35 to 55 in good health and CMV-seronegative. CDR3s include the opening cysteine and the closing phenylalanine or tryptophan. D genes are given only for firm matches. Rows give clone size only sometimes, using once, few, many, or a class for an expanded clone.

cdr3_nt,cdr3_aa,d_call,clone_size,v_call,cdr3_length,j_call
TGTGCCAGCAGCTTCCCTGGGGGAGGAGAGACCCAGTACTTC,CASSFPGGGETQYF,.,.,TRBV13,14,TRBJ2-5
TGTGCCAGCAGTTTATCAGCAGGGTCAGATACGCAGTATTTT,CASSLSAGSDTQYF,.,few,TRBV27,14,TRBJ2-3
TGTGCCAGCAGGACGACAGCTTATAATTCACCCCTCCACTTT,CASRTTAYNSPLHF,.,.,TRBV27,14,TRBJ1-6
TGTGCCTGGAGGATACGAGGTTTGGCTAACTATGGCTACACCTTC,CAWRIRGLANYGYTF,.,.,TRBV30,15,TRBJ1-2
TGTGCCAGCAGTGGTCGACAGGTTGAAAAACTGTTTTTT,CASSGRQVEKLFF,.,.,TRBV25-1,13,TRBJ1-4
TGTGCCAGCAGCGTAGGGACTGCTAATGAAAAACTGTTTTTT,CASSVGTANEKLFF,.,.,TRBV9,14,TRBJ1-4
TGTGCCAGCAGCGTTGGCAGCACAGATACGCAGTATTTT,CASSVGSTDTQYF,.,.,TRBV9,13,TRBJ2-3
TGTGCCAGCAGTCCAATAGCCGTTCTCTACGAGCAGTACTTC,CASSPIAVLYEQYF,.,few,TRBV27,14,TRBJ2-7
TGCAGCGTTGAAGACCGGACCCGGGGAGAGACCCAGTACTTC,CSVEDRTRGETQYF,.,once,TRBV29-1,14,TRBJ2-5
TGCGCCAGTAACAACCATGGACAGGGGAGCACAGATACGCAGTATTTT,CASNNHGQGSTDTQYF,TRBD1,once,TRBV5-1,16,TRBJ2-3
TGTGCCAGTAAGGACAGGGGCCCTGCGGGCTACACCTTC,CASKDRGPAGYTF,TRBD1,.,TRBV19,13,TRBJ1-2
TGTGCCAGCTCATTTGACAGGGTTGGGGAGCAGTACTTC,CASSFDRVGEQYF,TRBD1,few,TRBV19,13,TRBJ2-7
TGCGCCATCGCGGGGACTAGCGGGAGACAAGGGTACGAGCAGTACTTC,CAIAGTSGRQGYEQYF,TRBD2,.,TRBV10-2,16,TRBJ2-7
TGTGCCAGCAGTGGGGGTGGAGGGGTTTCCTACGAGCAGTACTTC,CASSGGGGVSYEQYF,.,.,TRBV25-1,15,TRBJ2-7
TGTGCCAGCAGCACCACGACTGGCTCTAGCACAGATACGCAGTATTTT,CASSTTTGSSTDTQYF,.,.,TRBV7-9,16,TRBJ2-3
TGTGCCAGCAGCTCGACAGGCGTGCGGGAGCAGTACTTC,CASSSTGVREQYF,.,.,TRBV6-5,13,TRBJ2-7
TGTGCCAGCAGCCCTCCAGGGGACCGCAATCAGCCCCAGCATTTT,CASSPPGDRNQPQHF,.,.,TRBV6-6,15,TRBJ1-5
TGTGCCATCAGTGAGTTACAGGGGGCCCACGAGCAGTACTTC,CAISELQGAHEQYF,TRBD1,medium-sized,TRBV10-3,14,TRBJ2-7
TGTGCCAGCAGCCCGACATTGCAAGAGACCCAGTACTTC,CASSPTLQETQYF,.,.,TRBV5-6,13,TRBJ2-5
TGTGCCACCGGACAGGGCGAAGCTGGCTACACCTTC,CATGQGEAGYTF,TRBD1,.,TRBV5-4,12,TRBJ1-2
TGTGCCAGCAGTGACTCGATGGCCGGGACTAGCGGTTACAATGAGCAGTTCTTC,CASSDSMAGTSGYNEQFF,TRBD2,.,TRBV6-4,18,TRBJ2-1
TGCGCCAGCAGCCAAGCTCGGGGGGCTGAAGCTTTCTTT,CASSQARGAEAFF,.,.,TRBV4-3,13,TRBJ1-1
TGTGCCAGCAGCTTATCCCCGACATTGTACAATGAGCAGTTCTTC,CASSLSPTLYNEQFF,.,.,TRBV7-3,15,TRBJ2-1
TGTGCCAGCAGCCCTGCTAGCGGGGAGACCCAGTACTTC,CASSPASGETQYF,TRBD2,.,TRBV5-6,13,TRBJ2-5
TGTGCCATCAGTGGACAGGGGCTCTACGAGCAGTACTTC,CAISGQGLYEQYF,TRBD1,.,TRBV10-3,13,TRBJ2-7
TGTGCCAGCAGACGTTACAGGGGGCGCGGGAACACTGAAGCTTTCTTT,CASRRYRGRGNTEAFF,TRBD1,.,TRBV28,16,TRBJ1-1
TGTGCCAGCGGACAGTCATTTAGCACAGATACGCAGTATTTT,CASGQSFSTDTQYF,.,.,TRBV6-1,14,TRBJ2-3
TGTGCCAGCAGCTCGGGACAGGGTATCTTGAAGACCCAGTACTTC,CASSSGQGILKTQYF,TRBD1,once,TRBV5-4,15,TRBJ2-5
TGCAGTGCTAGTGCCGAGTACGAGCAGTACTTC,CSASAEYEQYF,.,.,TRBV20-1,11,TRBJ2-7
TGCGCCAGCAGCTGGGACAAGACCTACGAGCAGTACTTC,CASSWDKTYEQYF,.,.,TRBV5-1,13,TRBJ2-7
TGTGCCAGCAGCTTCCCCCTGACTAGCGGGGAGCAGTTCTTC,CASSFPLTSGEQFF,TRBD2,.,TRBV7-2,14,TRBJ2-1
TGTGCCAGCAGCTTGAGGAGGGTTGTCAATCAGCCCCAGCATTTT,CASSLRRVVNQPQHF,.,.,TRBV5-6,15,TRBJ1-5
TGTGCCAGCAGCTTGGCGCTGAACGGGGCCGGGGAGCTGTTTTTT,CASSLALNGAGELFF,.,.,TRBV5-4,15,TRBJ2-2
TGTGCCAGCAGCTTGGGACAGAAAAACTATGGCTACACCTTC,CASSLGQKNYGYTF,TRBD1,.,TRBV7-9,14,TRBJ1-2
TGTGCCAGCAGCAGGACAGGGAACAATCAGCCCCAGCATTTT,CASSRTGNNQPQHF,TRBD1,.,TRBV5-5,14,TRBJ1-5
TGTGCCAGCAGCCCCGGCGGTCTCTCCCACGAGCAGTACTTC,CASSPGGLSHEQYF,.,.,TRBV7-9,14,TRBJ2-7
TGTGCCAGCAGCACCGGGACAGCTCTCTATGGCTACACCTTC,CASSTGTALYGYTF,TRBD1,.,TRBV28,14,TRBJ1-2
TGTGCCACCAGCCCCCGTGGACGTTCAGGGACAGCAGGAACTAGCACAGATACGCAGTATTTT,CATSPRGRSGTAGTSTDTQYF,TRBD1,.,TRBV15,21,TRBJ2-3
TGTGCCAGCAGCCCGCTGGACAGCTCTGGGGCCAACGTCCTGACTTTC,CASSPLDSSGANVLTF,.,.,TRBV7-9,16,TRBJ2-6
TGCGCCAGCAGCCAAGAGAGAGGGCCCACAGCTTTCTTT,CASSQERGPTAFF,.,.,TRBV4-1,13,TRBJ1-1
TGCGCCAGCAGCCAAGATTGGACAGGGGAGGAAAAACTGTTTTTT,CASSQDWTGEEKLFF,TRBD1,.,TRBV4-3,15,TRBJ1-4
TGTGCCAGCAGCCCCTGGGACTCCCACGAGCAGTACTTC,CASSPWDSHEQYF,.,.,TRBV9,13,TRBJ2-7
TGTGCCAGCAGTCAACAGGGGGCCCACGAGCAGTACTTC,CASSQQGAHEQYF,TRBD1,.,TRBV6-5,13,TRBJ2-7
TGCGCCAGCAGCGAAATGACTAGCGGGAGTGCGTTCTTC,CASSEMTSGSAFF,TRBD2,.,TRBV5-1,13,TRBJ2-1
TGTGCCATCAGTGACCTGATGACTAGCGGGGACACAGATACGCAGTATTTT,CAISDLMTSGDTDTQYF,TRBD2,few,TRBV10-3,17,TRBJ2-3
TGTGCCAGCAGCACCCGGGACAGGGCGAACACTGAAGCTTTCTTT,CASSTRDRANTEAFF,TRBD1,.,TRBV13,15,TRBJ1-1
TGTGCCAGCAGCGCGACAGGGGGGGACGCGGATACGCAGTATTTT,CASSATGGDADTQYF,TRBD1,.,TRBV7-2,15,TRBJ2-3
TGTGCCAGCAGCTCCTTCAACTATGGCTACACCTTC,CASSSFNYGYTF,.,.,TRBV11-2,12,TRBJ1-2
TGTGCCAGCAGCGTAGGGCTAGCGGCCCCTCGGTACTTC,CASSVGLAAPRYF,TRBD2,.,TRBV9,13,TRBJ2-5
TGCGCCAGCAGCCCGTGGACTAGCGGGAGAAATGAGCAGTTCTTC,CASSPWTSGRNEQFF,TRBD2,few,TRBV5-1,15,TRBJ2-1
TGTGCCAGCAGCTTAGCGCGAGGGGGCCAGGGAGAGCAGTTCTTC,CASSLARGGQGEQFF,TRBD1,.,TRBV7-8,15,TRBJ2-1
TGTGCCAGCAGTGGGGTGGGGGCGGGAGTTGCTCGGGGTGAGCAGTTCTTC,CASSGVGAGVARGEQFF,.,few,TRBV2,17,TRBJ2-1
TGTGCCAGCAAACAAGGCCCTCCGGGGGTCTACACCTTC,CASKQGPPGVYTF,.,once,TRBV19,13,TRBJ1-2
TGCGCCAGCAGCCAAGGTATCAGGACTATAATTCACAATGAGCAGTTCTTC,CASSQGIRTIIHNEQFF,.,once,TRBV4-1,17,TRBJ2-1